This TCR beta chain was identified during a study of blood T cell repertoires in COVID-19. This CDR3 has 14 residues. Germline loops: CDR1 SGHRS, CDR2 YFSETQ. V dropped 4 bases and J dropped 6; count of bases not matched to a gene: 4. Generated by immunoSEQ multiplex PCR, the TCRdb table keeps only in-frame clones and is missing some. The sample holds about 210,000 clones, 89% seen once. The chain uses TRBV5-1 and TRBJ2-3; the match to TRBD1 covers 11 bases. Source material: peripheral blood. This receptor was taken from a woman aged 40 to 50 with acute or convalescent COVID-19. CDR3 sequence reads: CASSGGQGADTQYF. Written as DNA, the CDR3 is TGCGCCAGCAGCGGAGGACAGGGGGCGGATACGCAGTATTTT.